This T cell receptor (beta chain) stems from a study of T cells in Graves' hyperthyroidism and ophthalmopathy. A word on this clonotype: Its antigen remains unidentified.

The CDR3 regions of TCR beta were amplified from RNA transcripts. Carried out on the TCR CDR3, a first-round RT-PCR used the HTBI primer set. One entry per CDR3 protein, called by TCRdb with MiXCR from the multiplex PCR reads. Here the sample spans 500,000 to 650,000 distinct CDR3 sequences, over 15% being singletons. General observations from the study: Stable hyperthyroidism and ophthalmopathy were separated using 13 V-J signatures.

Germline values: CDR1 MNHEY, CDR2 SMNVEV (reference sequence). The CDR3 has 15 residues. The J segment lost 3 bases and the V segment lost 5 bases, leaving 8 bases of the junction unmatched. This clonotype was sampled from a woman younger than 35 with Graves' ophthalmopathy. This chain joins TRBV27 and TRBJ1-2, with 8 bases fitting TRBD1. Sample: blood. The CDR3 reads CASSPAGQADYGYTF. The DNA for the CDR3 is TGTGCCAGCAGTCCCGCGGGACAGGCTGACTATGGCTACACCTTC.